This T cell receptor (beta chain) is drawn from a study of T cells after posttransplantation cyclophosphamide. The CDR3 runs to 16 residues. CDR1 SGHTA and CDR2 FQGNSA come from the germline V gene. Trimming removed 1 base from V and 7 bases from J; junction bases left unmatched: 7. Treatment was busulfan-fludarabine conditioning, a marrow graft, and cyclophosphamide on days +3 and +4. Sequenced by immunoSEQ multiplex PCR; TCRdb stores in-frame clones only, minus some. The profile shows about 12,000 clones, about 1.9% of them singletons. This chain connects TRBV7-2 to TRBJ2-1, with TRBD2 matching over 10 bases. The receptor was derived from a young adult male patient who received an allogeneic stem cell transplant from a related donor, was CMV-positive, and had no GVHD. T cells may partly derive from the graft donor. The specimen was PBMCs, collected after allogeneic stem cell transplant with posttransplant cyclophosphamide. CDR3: CASSLVSTSGTNEQFF. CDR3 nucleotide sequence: TGTGCCAGCAGCTTAGTCAGCACTAGCGGGACGAATGAGCAGTTCTTC.